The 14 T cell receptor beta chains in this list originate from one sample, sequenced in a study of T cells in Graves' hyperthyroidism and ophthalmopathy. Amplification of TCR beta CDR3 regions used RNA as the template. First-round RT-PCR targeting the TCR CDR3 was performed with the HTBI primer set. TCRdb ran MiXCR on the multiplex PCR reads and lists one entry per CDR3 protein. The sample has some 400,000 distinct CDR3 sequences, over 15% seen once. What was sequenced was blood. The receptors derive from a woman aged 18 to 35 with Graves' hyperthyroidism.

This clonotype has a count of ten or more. The CDR3 region is CASSLLRYGGMNTEAFF. CDR3 in DNA: TGCGCCAGCAGCTTGCTCCGTTATGGAGGAATGAACACTGAAGCTTTCTTT. This chain connects TRBV5-1 to TRBJ1-1, with D uncertain. This CDR3 comprises 17 residues. V lost 1 base and J 0 bases, leaving 16 bases between the germline ends. CDR1 and CDR2 (germline): SGHRS, YFSETQ.

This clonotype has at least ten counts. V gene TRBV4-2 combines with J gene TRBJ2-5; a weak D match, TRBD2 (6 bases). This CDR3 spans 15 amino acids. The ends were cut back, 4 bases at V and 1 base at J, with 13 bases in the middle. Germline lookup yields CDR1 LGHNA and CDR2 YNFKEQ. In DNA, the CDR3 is TGTGCCAGCAGCCGATGGGGACTGCTCCAAGAGACCCAGTACTTC. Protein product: CASSRWGLLQETQYF.

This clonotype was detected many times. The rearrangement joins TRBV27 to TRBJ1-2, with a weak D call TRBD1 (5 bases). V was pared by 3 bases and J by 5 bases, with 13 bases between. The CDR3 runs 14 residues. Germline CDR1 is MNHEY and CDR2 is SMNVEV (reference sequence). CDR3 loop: CASSFQGGDYGYTF. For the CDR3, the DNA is TGTGCCAGCAGTTTCCAGGGAGGAGATTATGGCTACACCTTC.

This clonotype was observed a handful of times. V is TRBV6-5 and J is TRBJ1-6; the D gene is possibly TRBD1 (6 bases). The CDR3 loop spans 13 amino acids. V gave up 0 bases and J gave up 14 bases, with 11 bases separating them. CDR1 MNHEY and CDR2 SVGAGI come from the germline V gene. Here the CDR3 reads CASSYSRGLALHF. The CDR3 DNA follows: TGTGCCAGCAGTTACTCTAGGGGGTTGGCCCTCCACTTT.

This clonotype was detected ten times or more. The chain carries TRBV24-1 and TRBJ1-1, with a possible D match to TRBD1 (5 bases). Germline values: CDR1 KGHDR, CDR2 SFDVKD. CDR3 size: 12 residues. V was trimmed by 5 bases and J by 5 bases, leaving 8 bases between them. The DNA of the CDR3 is TGTGCCACCAGTGTTAGGGGTACTGAAGCTTTCTTT. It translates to CATSVRGTEAFF.

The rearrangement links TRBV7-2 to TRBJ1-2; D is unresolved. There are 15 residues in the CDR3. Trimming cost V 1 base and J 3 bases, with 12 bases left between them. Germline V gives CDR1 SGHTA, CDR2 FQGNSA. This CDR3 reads CASSLGTARDYGYTF. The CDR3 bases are TGTGCCAGCAGCTTAGGAACGGCACGAGACTATGGCTACACCTTC.

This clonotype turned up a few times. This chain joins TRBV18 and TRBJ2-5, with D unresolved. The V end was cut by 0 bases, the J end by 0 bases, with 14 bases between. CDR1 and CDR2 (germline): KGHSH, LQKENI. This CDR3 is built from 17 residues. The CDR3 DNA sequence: TGTGCCAGCTCACCACCCCTCGGACGGTCGTACCAAGAGACCCAGTACTTC. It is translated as CASSPPLGRSYQETQYF.

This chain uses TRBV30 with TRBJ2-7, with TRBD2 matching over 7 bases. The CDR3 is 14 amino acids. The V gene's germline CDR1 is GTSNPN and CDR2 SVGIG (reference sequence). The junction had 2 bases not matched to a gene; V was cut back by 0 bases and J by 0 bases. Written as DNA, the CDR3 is TGTGCCTGGAGTGTGGGCGGGAGCTCCTACGAGCAGTACTTC. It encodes CAWSVGGSSYEQYF.

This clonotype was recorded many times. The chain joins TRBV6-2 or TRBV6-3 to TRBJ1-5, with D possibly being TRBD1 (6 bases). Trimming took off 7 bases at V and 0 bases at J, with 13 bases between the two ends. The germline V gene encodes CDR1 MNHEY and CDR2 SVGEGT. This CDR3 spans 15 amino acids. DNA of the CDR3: TGTGCCAGCACCCGAAGGGGGAATAGCAATCAGCCCCAGCATTTT. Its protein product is CASTRRGNSNQPQHF.

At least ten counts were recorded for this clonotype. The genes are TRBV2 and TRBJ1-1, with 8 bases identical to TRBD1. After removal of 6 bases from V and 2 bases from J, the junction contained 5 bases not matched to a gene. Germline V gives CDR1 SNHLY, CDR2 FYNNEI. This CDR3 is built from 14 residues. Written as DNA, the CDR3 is TGTGCCAGCAGCGACAGGGGAAGAAACACTGAAGCTTTCTTT. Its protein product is CASSDRGRNTEAFF.

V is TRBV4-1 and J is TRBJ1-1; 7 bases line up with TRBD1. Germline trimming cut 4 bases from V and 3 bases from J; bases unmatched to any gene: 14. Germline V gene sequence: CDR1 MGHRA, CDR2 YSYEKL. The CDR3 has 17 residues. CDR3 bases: TGCGCCAGCAGCCCACTGATAGCCGGACAGGTCTACACTGAAGCTTTCTTT. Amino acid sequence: CASSPLIAGQVYTEAFF.

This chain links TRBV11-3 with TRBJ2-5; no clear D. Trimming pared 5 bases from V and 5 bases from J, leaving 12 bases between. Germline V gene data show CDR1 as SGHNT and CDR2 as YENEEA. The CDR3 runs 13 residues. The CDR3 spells CASSPEVGETQYF. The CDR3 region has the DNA TGTGCCAGCAGCCCCGAGGTGGGCGAGACCCAGTACTTC. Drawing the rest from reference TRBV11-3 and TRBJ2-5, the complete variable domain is EAGVVQSPRYKIIEKKQPVAFWCNPISGHNTLYWYLQNLGQGPELLIRYENEEAVDDSQLPKDRFSAERLKGVDSTLKIQPAELGDSAVYLCASSPEVGETQYFGPGTRLLVL.

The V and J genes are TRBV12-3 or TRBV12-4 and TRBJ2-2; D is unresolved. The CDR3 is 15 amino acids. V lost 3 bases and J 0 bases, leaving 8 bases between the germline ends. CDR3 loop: CASSFGSANTGELFF. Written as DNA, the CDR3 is TGTGCCAGCAGTTTTGGCAGCGCGAACACCGGGGAGCTGTTTTTT.

CDR3 protein: CASSFNAHTGELFF. The CDR3 DNA follows: TGTGCCAGCAGCTTTAACGCCCACACCGGGGAGCTGTTTTTT. This chain uses TRBV11-2 with TRBJ2-2; no clear D. Looked up from germline, CDR1 is SGHAT and CDR2 is FQNNGV. V lost 3 bases and J 3 bases, leaving 8 bases between the germline ends. The CDR3 sequence is 14 residues long.